These 2 T cell receptor beta chains originate from one sample sequenced in a study of regulatory T cells in long-lasting Graves disease. Time point denoted: newly diagnosed GD, antithyroid drugs for less than 3 months. The TCR library used RNA extracted from PBMCs. The TCR beta library used iRepertoire HTBI primers with Arm-PCR amplification of CDR3. TCRdb reprocessed the multiplex PCR reads via MiXCR and lists one record per CDR3 protein. Of around 330,000 distinct CDR3 sequences in the sample, 18% were seen once. Source: peripheral blood mononuclear cells (PBMCs), taken at new diagnosis, from a patient treated with antithyroid drugs. All receptors derive from a female donor with Graves disease.

This clonotype was observed at least ten times. The V and J genes are TRBV7-2 and TRBJ2-3, with D possibly being TRBD2 (5 bases). V shed 0 bases and J shed 8 bases, with 12 bases lying between them. The germline gives CDR1 SGHTA, CDR2 FQGNSA. There are 14 residues in the CDR3. CDR3 sequence (DNA): TGTGCCAGCAGCTTAGCCCGGTCCGGAGGTACGCAGTATTTT. This encodes CASSLARSGGTQYF.

The table lists this clonotype with many counts. The rearrangement joins TRBV2 to TRBJ2-5; weak D call: TRBD2 (5 bases). The V end was cut by 6 bases, the J end by 4 bases, with 18 bases between. This CDR3 spans 15 amino acids. Germline V lookup: CDR1 SNHLY, CDR2 FYNNEI. CDR3: CASSATSGRRETQYF. Written as DNA, the CDR3 is TGTGCCAGCAGCGCCACCTCGGGGAGACGAGAGACCCAGTACTTC.